This T cell receptor beta chain was observed in a study of molecular identifiers for immune sequencing clone quantification. As previously described, bulk TCR libraries were made using listed TCR primers. Each CDR3 protein gets one entry after TCRdb re-called the PCR reads with MiXCR. The data hold approximately 550,000 distinct CDR3 sequences, with about 26% observed a single time. Germline V lookup: CDR1 LGHNA, CDR2 YSLEER. The CDR3 sequence is 15 residues long. V lost 1 base and J lost 4, with 13 bases in between. Broader study findings: Underestimation of highly expanded clone sizes could arise where identical TCR molecules share a barcode.

This clonotype showed up just a few times. The antigen remains unidentified. The TCR comes from a human donor in good health. Some libraries in this study had Jurkat cell RNA spiked in. The chain joins TRBV4-3 to TRBJ2-5; D possibly corresponds to TRBD1 (5 bases). The sample was naive CD8+ T cells from blood, with Jurkat cell RNA spiked in. Subset: FACS-sorted CD8+CD4-CCR7+CD45RA+ naive T cells. Here the CDR3 reads CASSQAWGSRETQYF. Written as DNA, the CDR3 is TGCGCCAGCAGCCAAGCGTGGGGCTCGAGAGAGACCCAGTACTTC.